This T cell receptor (beta chain) was retrieved from a study of Graves' ophthalmopathy and Graves' hyperthyroidism. Study-wide findings and caveats: Most thyroid clonotypes expanded beyond 0.001 frequency were also found in blood. A 13-signature model separated ophthalmopathy from stable hyperthyroidism, about 88% sensitivity, around 81% specificity. Ophthalmopathy progression predictions by the model showed around 72% specificity and about 68% sensitivity.

This clonotype showed up many times. Antigen: not known. TCR beta CDR3 amplification used RNA transcripts. First-round RT-PCR employed HTBI primers, with a second-round multiplex PCR after it. TCRdb itself ran the multiplex PCR reads through MiXCR, one entry per CDR3 protein. The profile shows hundreds of thousands of distinct CDR3 sequences, roughly 21% of them singletons. This receptor was obtained from a woman between 18 and 30 years old with stable Graves' hyperthyroidism. The specimen sequenced was peripheral blood.

The CDR3 sequence is CASSYFSRGAYEQYF. For the CDR3, the DNA is TGTGCCAGCAGTTACTTCTCCAGGGGGGCCTACGAGCAGTACTTC. The chain links TRBV6-5 to TRBJ2-7, with D possibly being TRBD1 (7 bases). There are 15 residues in the CDR3. The germline V and J ends were trimmed by 1 base and 2 bases, with 12 bases remaining between them. Germline assignment: CDR1 MNHEY and CDR2 SVGAGI.